This is a list of T cell receptor beta chains from one sample in a study of cytomegalovirus exposure and HLA in healthy donors. Only in-frame clones appear in the TCRdb table, and some are missing; sequencing was by immunoSEQ multiplex PCR. The table shows some 100,000 clones, with about three quarters occurring only once. Sequenced sample: PBMCs. All receptors come from a female donor in good health and CMV-seronegative. Each CDR3 is given with its conserved first and last residue. D genes are given only for firm matches. Size values are once, few and many counts, or a class for expanded clones, and some rows have none.

j_call | clone_size | v_call | d_call | cdr3_nt | cdr3_aa
TRBJ2-3 | NA | TRBV30 | NA | TGTGCCTGCGGGCTACAGGGAACTAGCACAGATACGCAGTATTTT | CACGLQGTSTDTQYF
TRBJ1-6 | few | TRBV7-3 | TRBD1 | TGTGCCAGCAGCCTTAACAGGGGCCGTTCACCCCTCCACTTT | CASSLNRGRSPLHF
TRBJ2-1 | NA | TRBV6-6 | NA | TGTGCCACCGGACAGAGCTCCTACAATGAGCAGTTCTTC | CATGQSSYNEQFF
TRBJ2-1 | NA | TRBV19 | NA | TGCGCCAGTAGTGTGATACTCTCAGGCAATGAGCAGTTCTTC | CASSVILSGNEQFF
TRBJ2-1 | NA | TRBV30 | TRBD2 | TGTGCCTGGAGTGTACTGGGGGGGGATTACAATGAGCAGTTCTTC | CAWSVLGGDYNEQFF
TRBJ1-5 | NA | TRBV15 | TRBD1 | TGTGCCACCAGCAGACCTAGAGGGACAGCCCTTAATCAGCCCCAGCATTTT | CATSRPRGTALNQPQHF
TRBJ1-1 | NA | TRBV6-1 | NA | TGTGCCAGCAGTATCACAGTTGAAGCTTTCTTT | CASSITVEAFF
TRBJ2-7 | few | TRBV10-3 | NA | TGTGCCATCAGACCCGCGGACATTTACGAGCAGTACTTC | CAIRPADIYEQYF
TRBJ1-1 | NA | TRBV13 | NA | TGTGCCAGTAGAGGCGGGGGTTCGGGCACTGAAGCTTTCTTT | CASRGGGSGTEAFF
TRBJ1-1 | NA | TRBV11-2 | TRBD1 | TGTGCCAGCAGCTCTTGGACAGGGAGTCTGAACACTGAAGCTTTCTTT | CASSSWTGSLNTEAFF
TRBJ2-5 | NA | TRBV2 | TRBD1 | TGTGCCAGCAGAGCCGGGACAGCGTACCAAGAGACCCAGTACTTC | CASRAGTAYQETQYF
TRBJ1-1 | NA | TRBV11-2 | TRBD1 | TGTGCCAGCAGCTCCCGACAGGGGTGGTACACTGAAGCTTTCTTT | CASSSRQGWYTEAFF